The source of this T cell receptor beta chain is a study of cytomegalovirus exposure and HLA in healthy donors. Study-wide context: The same platform was used for the 90 to 150 validation repertoires as for the 666 first-cohort repertoires, as reported in a later analysis. General study points: Cytomegalovirus status was reportedly diagnosed by the classifier with high specificity and sensitivity.

Using immunoSEQ multiplex PCR, the repertoire was profiled, and TCRdb retains in-frame clones only, with some absent. The profile shows some 170,000 clones, roughly 86% of them singletons. This clone was seen a handful of times. Its antigen is as yet unknown. This CDR3 contains 15 residues. Trimming took off 1 base at V and 2 bases at J, with 8 bases between the two ends. Germline lookup yields CDR1 KGHSH and CDR2 LQKENI. This sequence was found in a man younger than 45 in good health and CMV-seropositive. The rearrangement uses TRBV18 and TRBJ2-2; D ambiguous. Sequences were obtained from PBMCs. The CDR3 DNA is TGTGCCAGCTCACCACGGACCCTTAACACCGGGGAGCTGTTTTTT. This sequence encodes CASSPRTLNTGELFF. Drawing the rest from reference TRBV18 and TRBJ2-2, the complete variable domain is NAGVMQNPRHLVRRRGQEARLRCSPMKGHSHVYWYRQLPEEGLKFMVYLQKENIIDESGMPKERFSAEFPKEGPSILRIQQVVRGDSAAYFCASSPRTLNTGELFFGEGSRLTVL.